This TCR beta chain was sequenced for a study of OX40 agonist ivuxolimab in advanced cancers. Study as a whole: Patients were 65% to 85% male with ages roughly 23 to 79, mean about 65. The study, taken as a whole, reports: CD4+ and CD8+ T cells in blood underwent clonal expansion by week 6 at 0.1 to 3.0 mg/kg. CD4+ T cells averaged fewer expanded clones than CD8+ T cells.

This clone was detected only once. Its cognate antigen is unknown. Assay: immunoSEQ multiplex PCR; the TCRdb copy retains only in-frame clones and omits some. The sample shows around 7,000 clones, about 84% of them seen only once. The TCR comes from an adult with an advanced solid tumor such as melanoma, head and neck, liver or kidney cancer. The source was CD4+ or CD8+ T cells sorted from blood, collected in a trial of the OX40 agonist ivuxolimab.

The CDR3 DNA sequence: TGTGCCAGCAGTGAAGCGGGCAGCCAAGAGACCCAGTACTTC. This gives the protein CASSEAGSQETQYF. The V gene is TRBV2, the J gene TRBJ2-5; D unresolved. Looked up from germline, CDR1 is SNHLY and CDR2 is FYNNEI. This CDR3 comprises 14 residues. V gave up 0 bases and J gave up 1 base, with 6 bases separating them.